The T cell receptor beta chain described here comes from a study of shared clonotypes between healthy human individuals. The data were produced by immunoSEQ multiplex PCR, yet TCRdb's version contains in-frame clones alone and is incomplete. The sample lists around 600,000 clones; 95% were seen once. It was CD45RO-negative cells, positively selected for CCR7, that made up naive CD8 cells, with terminally differentiated effector memory CD45RA+ cells excluded. The receptor was isolated from a woman in her 30s in good health. Sample: naive CD8+ T cells sorted from blood.

CDR3 loop: CASSVAWPNYNEQFF. DNA for the CDR3: TGTGCCAGCAGCGTAGCTTGGCCGAACTACAATGAGCAGTTCTTC. The chain carries TRBV9 and TRBJ2-1; no firm D call. Trimming removed 0 bases from V and 3 bases from J, with 10 bases in between. The germline V gene has CDR1 SGDLS and CDR2 YYNGEE. CDR3 length equals 15 residues.